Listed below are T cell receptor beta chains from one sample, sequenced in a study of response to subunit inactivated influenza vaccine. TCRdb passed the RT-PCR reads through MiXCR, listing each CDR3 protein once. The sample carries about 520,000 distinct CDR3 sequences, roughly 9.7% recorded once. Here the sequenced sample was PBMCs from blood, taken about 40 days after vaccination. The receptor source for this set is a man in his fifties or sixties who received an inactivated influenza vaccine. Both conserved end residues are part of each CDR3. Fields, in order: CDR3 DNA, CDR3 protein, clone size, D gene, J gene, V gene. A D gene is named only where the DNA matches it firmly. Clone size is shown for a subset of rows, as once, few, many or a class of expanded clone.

TGTGCCAGCAGCCCCCCTCCGGGACACAAAAGCCAAGAGACCCAGTACTTC | CASSPPPGHKSQETQYF | few | - | TRBJ2-5 | TRBV12-3/TRBV12-4
TGTGCCAGCAAACCAAACCCAGGGGGCAATCAGCCCCAGCATTTT | CASKPNPGGNQPQHF | many | - | TRBJ1-5 | TRBV6-1
TGCAGTGCTAGAGATGGGAGTGCCGGATCCTCCTACGAGCAGTACTTC | CSARDGSAGSSYEQYF | - | - | TRBJ2-7 | TRBV20-1
TGCGCCAGCCGTCCGAGGGCAGATCAAGAGACCCAGTACTTC | CASRPRADQETQYF | few | - | TRBJ2-5 | TRBV5-1
TGTGCCAGCAGTGCCAGCAGGGGGCTGGGCACTGAAGCTTTCTTT | CASSASRGLGTEAFF | many | TRBD1 | TRBJ1-1 | TRBV12-3/TRBV12-4
TGCAGTGCTAGAGGAACTAACTTCTTTAACTACAATGAGCAGTTCTTC | CSARGTNFFNYNEQFF | - | - | TRBJ2-1 | TRBV20-1
TGTGCCAGCAGTTTATTTCGCCCCATAAGCAATCAGCCCCAGCATTTT | CASSLFRPISNQPQHF | - | - | TRBJ1-5 | TRBV27
TGTGCCAGCAGCCAAGCAGGCCTATCCTACGAGCAGTACTTC | CASSQAGLSYEQYF | - | - | TRBJ2-7 | TRBV3-1
TGTGCCAGCACCCCCGGCCAGGTGGGCTACGAGCAGTACTTC | CASTPGQVGYEQYF | few | - | TRBJ2-7 | TRBV6-2/TRBV6-3
TGTGCCAGCAGTTTAACTAGGCGGGGAACTGAAGCTTTCTTT | CASSLTRRGTEAFF | many | - | TRBJ1-1 | TRBV27
TGTGCCACCAGCCCCCGGACAGGGAACACCGGGGAGCTGTTTTTT | CATSPRTGNTGELFF | few | TRBD1 | TRBJ2-2 | TRBV15
TGTGCCAGCAGTTCAGGTAGATCCACGGGAAACTTC | CASSSGRSTGNF | few | - | TRBJ2-5 | TRBV12-3/TRBV12-4
TGTGCCTGGAGTGTTAATAGGGAGCAGTTCTTC | CAWSVNREQFF | few | - | TRBJ2-1 | TRBV30
TGCGCCAGCAGCTTGGAGGGGACAGAGACAGATACGCAGTATTTT | CASSLEGTETDTQYF | few | TRBD1 | TRBJ2-3 | TRBV5-1
TGTGCCATCAGTGAGTCGGGACGGGGAAATGAGCAGTTCTTC | CAISESGRGNEQFF | few | - | TRBJ2-1 | TRBV10-3
TGTGCCAGCAGTGTACCCGTCAGAACCGTCTCCTACGAGCAGTACTTC | CASSVPVRTVSYEQYF | - | - | TRBJ2-7 | TRBV28
TGTGCCAGCAGCTTGGGGGGAGAAAAACTGTTTTTT | CASSLGGEKLFF | many | - | TRBJ1-4 | TRBV7-8
TGTGCCAGCAGCTTTCGCCGCGACCCTAGCACAGATACGCAGTATTTT | CASSFRRDPSTDTQYF | - | - | TRBJ2-3 | TRBV7-2
TGTGCCAGCAGTTACTCGACAAATATCAGCACAGATACGCAGTATTTT | CASSYSTNISTDTQYF | few | - | TRBJ2-3 | TRBV6-2/TRBV6-3
TGTGCCAGCAGCTTAGTTCCAGGAGTGGATGTGGCTCCCCTCCACTTT | CASSLVPGVDVAPLHF | - | - | TRBJ1-6 | TRBV7-2
TGTGCCAGCTCTCCTACAGGGACAGGGAACTATGGCTACACCTTC | CASSPTGTGNYGYTF | few | TRBD1 | TRBJ1-2 | TRBV12-3/TRBV12-4
TGTGCCAGCAGCCGCTCCGGGGAGGGTTCACCCCTCCACTTT | CASSRSGEGSPLHF | many | - | TRBJ1-6 | TRBV7-9
TGTGCCAGCAGCCGTGGAGGGGGGTCGACTGAAGCTTTCTTT | CASSRGGGSTEAFF | - | - | TRBJ1-1 | TRBV11-2
TGCGCCAGCAGCTTGGAATTGGGGGATGAAAAACTGTTTTTT | CASSLELGDEKLFF | few | - | TRBJ1-4 | TRBV5-1
TGTGCCAGCAGTGAATCACGAGTCGGGGAGCTGTTTTTT | CASSESRVGELFF | - | - | TRBJ2-2 | TRBV25-1
TGTGCCAGCAGTAAAGCGGGGGCCTACAATGAGCAGTTCTTC | CASSKAGAYNEQFF | many | TRBD2 | TRBJ2-1 | TRBV12-3/TRBV12-4
TGTGCCACCAGCAGAGATCGAGGGGCCCTAGGGACCCAGTACTTC | CATSRDRGALGTQYF | - | - | TRBJ2-5 | TRBV15
TGTGCTAGCAGCGGGGCACAAAAAGAGACCCAGTACTTC | CASSGAQKETQYF | once | TRBD2 | TRBJ2-5 | TRBV7-7
TGTGCCAGCAGCTTATACCGGGACACAGGGCTCTACAATGAGCAGTTCTTC | CASSLYRDTGLYNEQFF | - | - | TRBJ2-1 | TRBV7-2
TGTGCCAGCAGCCCCAATCTGGGCTGGCGGTACTTC | CASSPNLGWRYF | - | - | TRBJ2-7 | TRBV7-9
TGTGCCAGCAGGTCGGGACAGGGGAACTACGAGCAGTACTTC | CASRSGQGNYEQYF | many | TRBD1 | TRBJ2-7 | TRBV2
TGCAGTGCTAGAGATCCTGGGACAGGGGTCACTGAAGCTTTCTTT | CSARDPGTGVTEAFF | many | TRBD1 | TRBJ1-1 | TRBV20-1
TGTGCCATCAGTGCCGCATTGGGGGGGGAGAATCAGCCCCAGCATTTT | CAISAALGGENQPQHF | few | - | TRBJ1-5 | TRBV10-3
TGTGCCAGCAGCACAAGGGGGCTAAATGAGCAGTTCTTC | CASSTRGLNEQFF | few | TRBD1 | TRBJ2-1 | TRBV5-6
TGTGCCAGCAGTTTCGGACAGGTGAACACCGGGGAGCTGTTTTTT | CASSFGQVNTGELFF | - | TRBD1 | TRBJ2-2 | TRBV12-3/TRBV12-4
TGTGCCAGCAGCTCCAGGGGTTGGGACTATGGCTACACCTTC | CASSSRGWDYGYTF | few | - | TRBJ1-2 | TRBV13